The 22 T cell receptor beta chains given below trace back to one sample, sequenced in a study of T cells in localized non-small cell lung cancer. Sequencing was performed with immunoSEQ multiplex PCR; in TCRdb, only in-frame clones are kept and a portion is missing. Of approximately 41,000 clones in the sample, about 88% were seen once. Sequenced here: peripheral blood, sampled before any cancer treatment. These receptors originate from a woman aged 18 to 55 with stage III lung adenocarcinoma.

This clone was recorded once. The V gene is TRBV29-1, the J gene TRBJ1-4; D gene uncertain. Germline V gene data show CDR1 as SQVTM and CDR2 as ANQGSEA. The CDR3 extends over 13 amino acids. V was clipped by 5 bases and J by 7 bases, with 14 bases between them. The CDR3 bases are TGCAGCGTTTCGGAACCTGGTGGTGAAAAACTGTTTTTT. Translation gives CSVSEPGGEKLFF. Full variable domain (remainder filled in from reference TRBV29-1 and TRBJ1-4): SAVISQKPSRDICQRGTSLTIQCQVDSQVTMMFWYRQQPGQSLTLIATANQGSEATYESGFVIDKFPISRPNLTFSTLTVSNMSPEDSSIYLCSVSEPGGEKLFFGSGTQLSVL.

This rearrangement joins TRBV6-1 to TRBJ1-6; D unclear. Trimming cost V 4 bases and J 0 bases, with 10 bases left between them. Per the germline V gene, CDR1 is MNHNS and CDR2 is SASEGT. There are 16 residues in the CDR3. This CDR3 is CASSGTVSSYNSPLHF. Written as DNA, the CDR3 is TGTGCCAGCAGTGGGACCGTGAGCTCCTATAATTCACCCCTCCACTTT.

The chain links TRBV27 to TRBJ2-3, with TRBD1 matching 9 bases. With 6 bases clipped from V and 7 bases from J, the junction kept 14 bases outside the gene matches. This CDR3 contains 16 residues. Germline V gene data show CDR1 as MNHEY and CDR2 as SMNVEV (reference sequence). The CDR3 spells CASSPSRDRVGNTQYF. The CDR3 region has the DNA TGTGCCAGCAGCCCCAGTCGGGACAGGGTAGGGAATACGCAGTATTTT.

The chain has TRBV2 and TRBJ1-2; tentative D call: TRBD1 (5 bases). Trimming removed 5 bases from V and 2 bases from J, with 12 bases in between. In germline, CDR1 is SNHLY, CDR2 FYNNEI. This CDR3 comprises 14 residues. In nucleotides, the CDR3 is TGTGCCAGCAGTATTCGGACAACGAACTATGGCTACACCTTC. Its protein is CASSIRTTNYGYTF.

V is TRBV7-9 and J is TRBJ1-2, with D perhaps TRBD1 (5 bases). With 0 bases removed from V and 9 bases from J, the gap between germline ends came to 17 bases. Germline CDR1 SEHNR, CDR2 FQNEAQ (reference sequence). There are 15 residues in the CDR3. The CDR3 region has the DNA TGTGCCAGCAGCTTAGCAGCCGGGACGCGGGACCGCTACACCTTC. Residues: CASSLAAGTRDRYTF.

This clone was counted between two and nine times. The genes are TRBV30 and TRBJ2-5; TRBD2 matches 12 bases. The V segment lost 5 bases and the J segment 8 bases; nucleotides outside the gene matches: 9. The CDR3 runs 14 residues. The germline CDR1 and CDR2 sequences are GTSNPN and SVGIG (reference sequence). CDR3 coding DNA: TGTGCCTGGGCTTTACTAGCGGGGGGCCCTACCCAGTACTTC. Its translation: CAWALLAGGPTQYF.

The V and J genes are TRBV2 and TRBJ2-5, with 9 nucleotides matching TRBD2. The V segment lost 4 bases and the J segment 7 bases; nucleotides outside the gene matches: 7. CDR3 size: 14 residues. The germline V gene encodes CDR1 SNHLY and CDR2 FYNNEI. The CDR3 DNA follows: TGTGCCAGCAGTGCCGAGCGGGGGGAGGTGACCCAGTACTTC. It is translated as CASSAERGEVTQYF.

This chain connects TRBV7-9 to TRBJ1-3; possibly TRBD1 for D (6 bases). The length of the CDR3 is 13 residues. The V gene's germline CDR1 is SEHNR and CDR2 FQNEAQ (reference sequence). Deletions cut 11 bases from V and 0 bases from J, with 11 bases between. The CDR3 DNA reads as TGTGCCCTGGGGGGCCTCTCTGGAAACACCATATATTTT. Protein sequence: CALGGLSGNTIYF.

CDR3 region: CASGFGQGVTDTQYF. In DNA, the CDR3 is TGTGCTAGTGGTTTCGGGCAGGGGGTGACAGATACGCAGTATTTT. The chain recombines TRBV12-5 with TRBJ2-3; 7 positions agree with TRBD1. J was trimmed by 3 bases and V by 3 bases; bases with no gene match: 6. Germline V gives CDR1 LGHNT, CDR2 FRNRAP. This CDR3 has 15 amino acids. The variable domain in full, with the rest retrieved from reference TRBV12-5 and TRBJ2-3, is DARVTQTPRHKVTEMGQEVTMRCQPILGHNTVFWYRQTMMQGLELLAYFRNRAPLDDSGMPKDRFSAEMPDATLATLKIQPSEPRDSAVYFCASGFGQGVTDTQYFGPGTRLTVL.

The V and J genes are TRBV5-1 and TRBJ1-6, with 9 bases fitting TRBD1. V was pared by 5 bases and J by 5 bases, with 8 bases of the junction left unmatched. The CDR3 spans 16 residues. The germline V gene has CDR1 SGHRS and CDR2 YFSETQ. The CDR3 region has the DNA TGCGCCAGCAGTCCCGGGACAGGGAATAATAATTCACCCCTCCACTTT. Translated: CASSPGTGNNNSPLHF.

The chain uses TRBV7-9 and TRBJ2-5; the match to TRBD1 covers 7 bases. With V trimmed by 2 bases and J by 5 bases, 5 bases remained unmatched. Germline V gene lookup returns CDR1 SEHNR and CDR2 FQNEAQ (reference sequence). There are 14 residues in the CDR3. The CDR3 reads CASSLKQGVETQYF. The CDR3 DNA sequence: TGTGCCAGCAGCTTAAAGCAGGGGGTCGAGACCCAGTACTTC.

The chain uses TRBV27 and TRBJ1-2; D not certain. V was cut by 5 bases and J by 3 bases, with 25 bases left in between. Looked up from germline, CDR1 is MNHEY and CDR2 is SMNVEV (reference sequence). The CDR3 length is 18 residues. The CDR3 reads CASSPLSKERLNDYGYTF. For the CDR3, the DNA is TGTGCCAGCAGTCCTCTTTCCAAGGAAAGGCTAAATGACTATGGCTACACCTTC.

This chain's CDR3 is CASSQSSQGARLNSPLHF. CDR3 sequence (DNA): TGCGCCAGCAGCCAATCCTCACAGGGGGCGCGACTGAATTCACCCCTCCACTTT. The V gene is TRBV4-1, the J gene TRBJ1-6; 9 bases map to TRBD1. The CDR3 runs 18 residues. Germline V gene data show CDR1 as MGHRA and CDR2 as YSYEKL. With V trimmed by 2 bases and J by 7 bases, 12 bases remained unmatched.

The chain recombines TRBV4-1 with TRBJ1-2, with a weak D call TRBD1 (5 bases). Trimming took 4 bases from V and 4 from J, leaving 13 bases between them. The CDR3 covers 14 residues. In germline, CDR1 is MGHRA, CDR2 YSYEKL. The DNA for the CDR3 is TGCGCCAGCAGCCCTGCGGGGGAACCCTATGGCTACACCTTC. It is translated as CASSPAGEPYGYTF.

Only a few counts were recorded for this clone. The rearrangement uses TRBV6-4 and TRBJ2-3; D gene ambiguous. This CDR3 contains 13 residues. The germline V and J ends were trimmed by 3 bases and 0 bases, with 4 bases remaining between them. Germline V gives CDR1 MRHNA, CDR2 SNTAGT. CDR3 amino acids: CASSEGSTDTQYF. As DNA, the CDR3 is TGTGCCAGCAGTGAGGGCAGCACAGATACGCAGTATTTT.

This sequence joins TRBV19 and TRBJ2-5; 7 positions agree with TRBD1. Trimming cost V 3 bases and J 5 bases; bases outside gene matches: 3. The germline CDR1 and CDR2 sequences are LNHDA and SQIVND (reference sequence). This CDR3 spans 13 amino acids. CDR3 protein: CASSIGRGETQYF. The DNA for the CDR3 is TGTGCCAGTAGTATCGGCAGGGGGGAGACCCAGTACTTC.

This clone has a handful of counts. The chain employs TRBV7-2 and TRBJ2-2, with 8 bases aligning to TRBD1. The germline V gene has CDR1 SGHTA and CDR2 FQGNSA. This CDR3 comprises 15 residues. V lost 4 bases, J lost 4 bases, and 5 bases stayed unmatched. CDR3 nucleotides: TGTGCCAGCAGCTGGAACAGGGGGTCCACCGGGGAGCTGTTTTTT. Its translation: CASSWNRGSTGELFF.

The chain has TRBV5-1 and TRBJ1-2; TRBD1 matches at 7 bases. In germline, CDR1 is SGHRS, CDR2 YFSETQ. The CDR3 is 14 amino acids. J was trimmed by 8 bases and V by 0 bases; bases with no gene match: 7. In DNA form, the CDR3 reads TGCGCCAGCAGCTTGGGCCCAGGGGGTAGGGGCTACACCTTC. It yields the protein CASSLGPGGRGYTF.

A single count supports this clone. This chain links TRBV6-1 with TRBJ2-1; TRBD2 matches at 10 bases. V shed 6 bases, J shed 8 bases, and the junction held 7 bases outside the gene matches. The CDR3 has 14 residues. Germline lookup yields CDR1 MNHNS and CDR2 SASEGT. CDR3 sequence (DNA): TGTGCCAGCAGGCCAGCGGGGGGGCGGGATGAGCAGTTCTTC. The encoded protein is CASRPAGGRDEQFF.

There are a few counts of this clone. The CDR3 reads CASSGGQGGSPLHF. The CDR3 DNA is TGTGCCAGCAGTGGGGGACAGGGAGGATCACCCCTCCACTTT. The chain recombines TRBV6-1 with TRBJ1-6; 9 bases align to TRBD1. The CDR3 sequence is 14 residues long. Germline V gives CDR1 MNHNS, CDR2 SASEGT. The ends lost 4 bases at V and 10 bases at J; junction bases unmatched: 5.

Of note for this clone: One end of the junction does not line up with germline, which may come from a read error. The genes are TRBV7-7 and TRBJ2-7; D is perhaps TRBD1 (5 bases). The CDR3 is 13 amino acids. Germline V gene lookup returns CDR1 SSHAT and CDR2 FNYEAQ (reference sequence). CDR3 DNA: TGTGCTAGCAGCCCCGTTCAGGGTGGCGAGCAGTACTTC. As protein: CASSPVQGGEQYF. Based on the CDR3 plus reference TRBV7-7 and TRBJ2-7, the full variable domain is GAGVSQSPRYKVTKRGQDVTLRCDPISSHATLYWYQQALGQGPEFLTYFNYEAQPDKSGLPSDRFSAERPEGSISTLTIQRTEQRDSAMYRCASSPVQGGEQYFGPGTRLTVT.

The gene calls are TRBV2 and TRBJ2-2; either TRBD1 or TRBD2 may fit D (5 bases each). Germline assignment: CDR1 SNHLY and CDR2 FYNNEI. The CDR3 is 16 residues long. V was clipped by 6 bases and J by 6 bases, with 20 bases between them. The CDR3 loop reads CASRAARGDPSGELFF. CDR3 in DNA: TGTGCCAGCAGAGCCGCGCGAGGGGATCCCTCCGGGGAGCTGTTTTTT.